A single count supports the clone carrying this TCR beta chain. Sequenced by immunoSEQ multiplex PCR; TCRdb stores in-frame clones only, minus some. Of fewer than 450,000 clones in the sample, roughly 87% were seen once. The source of the sample is a study of blood T cell repertoires in COVID-19. Donors were grouped by their self-reported clinical history. The TCR sequence derives from a woman aged 25 to 39 who had recovered from COVID-19. The sample was PBMCs or T cells enriched from blood (not recorded which).

CDR3 residues: CASSQGSYPETQYF. The DNA for the CDR3 is TGTGCCAGCAGCCAAGGGAGCTATCCCGAGACCCAGTACTTC. The V and J genes are TRBV3-1 (or the pseudogene TRBV3-2) and TRBJ2-5; D remains ambiguous. Germline CDR1 LGHDT, CDR2 YNNKEL (reference sequence). The CDR3 is 14 residues long. The V gene lost 1 base and the J gene lost 5 bases, with 11 bases spanning the gap.